The T cell receptor (beta chain) under discussion was sequenced for a study of graft-versus-host responses after intestinal transplantation. Trimming removed 1 base at V and 3 bases at J, with 5 bases between. This CDR3 contains 13 residues. In germline, CDR1 is SGHVS, CDR2 FNYEAQ. Method: immunoSEQ multiplex PCR; TCRdb's copy keeps in-frame clones and lacks some. In the table there are approximately 8,300 clones, 27% of which are singletons. By frequency in the sample, this clone is medium-sized. Irradiated stimulators labeled with violet dye, 200,000 in number, were plated with 200,000 CFSE-labeled responders.

The rearrangement joins TRBV7-6 to TRBJ2-3; D call uncertain. This receptor was obtained from a human patient who was an organ donor for intestinal transplantation. This sample comprised alloreactive CD8+ T cells from a mixed lymphocyte reaction culture, obtained before transplantation. Subset given: CFSE-low proliferating T cells sorted from approximately six-day pre-transplant mixed lymphocyte reaction (GvH or HvG direction). The CDR3 DNA follows: TGTGCCAGCAGCTTAGAGACGACAGATACGCAGTATTTT. Translation: CASSLETTDTQYF.